The next 5 T cell receptor beta chains were all read from a single sample in a study of shared T cell receptors in the human thymus. The method was immunoSEQ multiplex PCR; TCRdb's version includes in-frame clones alone and lacks a portion of them. Found here are some 660,000 clones, about 87% of them singletons; the top ten hold 0.0094%. This same sample was also taken into another study, of human thymus T cells.

Sample: thymocytes. These receptor sequences come from a boy under two years old with a congenital heart defect.

The rearrangement joins TRBV4-1 to TRBJ2-5, with D possibly matching TRBD2 (6 bases). V was shortened by 4 bases and J by 5 bases, with 11 bases between the two germline ends. The CDR3 runs to 13 residues. CDR1 is MGHRA, CDR2 YSYEKL, per germline. CDR3 sequence reads: CASSLGLVETQYF. As DNA, the CDR3 is TGCGCCAGCAGCCTGGGACTGGTTGAGACCCAGTACTTC.

This clone has a single count. The chain carries TRBV5-1 and TRBJ1-2; 7 nucleotides align to TRBD1. CDR1 SGHRS and CDR2 YFSETQ come from the germline V gene. After removal of 2 bases from V and 0 bases from J, the junction contained 13 bases not matched to a gene. The CDR3 spans 18 residues. CDR3 DNA: TGCGCCAGCAGCTTAACTAGCCCGGACAGGACGGCTAACTATGGCTACACCTTC. It yields the protein CASSLTSPDRTANYGYTF.

V gene TRBV7-9 combines with J gene TRBJ1-1, with D maybe TRBD1 (6 bases). Trimming stripped 0 bases from V and 5 bases from J, with 22 bases between. The CDR3 length is 18 residues. Germline lookup yields CDR1 SEHNR and CDR2 FQNEAQ (reference sequence). The CDR3 region is CASSLASITGMGKTEAFF. The CDR3 DNA follows: TGTGCCAGCAGCTTAGCTTCCATCACAGGGATGGGAAAAACTGAAGCTTTCTTT. Full variable domain (remainder filled in from reference TRBV7-9 and TRBJ1-1): DTGVSQNPRHKITKRGQNVTFRCDPISEHNRLYWYRQTLGQGPEFLTYFQNEAQLEKSRLLSDRFSAERPKGSFSTLEIQRTEQGDSAMYLCASSLASITGMGKTEAFFGQGTRLTVV.

This chain uses TRBV7-2 with TRBJ2-1; TRBD2 matches 8 bases. Germline trimming cut 2 bases from V and 14 bases from J; bases unmatched to any gene: 5. The CDR3 consists of 12 residues. CDR1 and CDR2 from the germline V gene are SGHTA and FQGNSA. The CDR3 spells CASSLSGGPEFF. The CDR3 nucleotides read TGTGCCAGCAGCTTATCGGGAGGGCCTGAGTTCTTC.

This clone was seen a single time. This chain connects TRBV28 to TRBJ2-2; 9 bases are a match to TRBD1. Losses at the gene ends were 6 bases for V and 2 bases for J; bases not matched to a gene: 7. The CDR3 sequence is 16 residues long. Germline V gene lookup returns CDR1 MDHEN and CDR2 SYDVKM. In DNA, the CDR3 is TGTGCCAGCAGAACCTACAGGGGGCGCAACACCGGGGAGCTGTTTTTT. Protein sequence: CASRTYRGRNTGELFF. The full variable domain, completed using reference TRBV28 and TRBJ2-2, is DVKVTQSSRYLVKRTGEKVFLECVQDMDHENMFWYRQDPGLGLRLIYFSYDVKMKEKGDIPEGYSVSREKKERFSLILESASTNQTSMYLCASRTYRGRNTGELFFGEGSRLTVL.